The clone carrying this T cell receptor (beta chain) occurred once. Its specificity is unknown. The data belong to a study of T cells in localized non-small cell lung cancer. Study-wide results and limits: Owing to sequencing of a solitary tumor region, heterogeneity cannot be discounted. Peak T cell clonality was found in uninvolved adjacent lung, exceeding tumor.

The method was immunoSEQ multiplex PCR; TCRdb's version includes in-frame clones alone and lacks a portion of them. Among about 24,000 clones listed, around 81% were seen once. Here the sequenced sample was PBMCs, taken before any cancer treatment. The sequence was collected from a man aged 40 to 70 with stage II lung adenocarcinoma.

CDR3 DNA: TGTGCCAGCAGTGCAGCCGGGACAGGGAAGAACTTTGGGGGCTACACCTTC. Protein: CASSAAGTGKNFGGYTF. The genes are TRBV25-1 and TRBJ1-2; 9 bases are shared with TRBD1. The V gene end was trimmed by 4 bases and the J gene end by 8 bases; junction bases not matched to a gene: 17. Per the germline V gene, CDR1 is MGHDK and CDR2 is SYGVNS. The CDR3 consists of 17 residues.